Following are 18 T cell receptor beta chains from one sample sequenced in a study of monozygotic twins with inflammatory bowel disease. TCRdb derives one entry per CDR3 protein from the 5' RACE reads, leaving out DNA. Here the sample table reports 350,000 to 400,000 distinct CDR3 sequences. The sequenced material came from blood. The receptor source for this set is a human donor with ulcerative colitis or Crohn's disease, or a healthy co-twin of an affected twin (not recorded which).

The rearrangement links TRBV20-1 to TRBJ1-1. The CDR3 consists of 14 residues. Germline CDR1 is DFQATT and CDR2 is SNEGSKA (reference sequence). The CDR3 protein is CSANSPGAGTEAFF.

The CDR3 loop reads CSAWGAEAGQPQHF. The rearrangement links TRBV20-1 to TRBJ1-5; there is no DNA to check the TCRdb D call of TRBD1. There are 14 residues in the CDR3. Germline-derived CDR1 and CDR2 are DFQATT and SNEGSKA (reference sequence).

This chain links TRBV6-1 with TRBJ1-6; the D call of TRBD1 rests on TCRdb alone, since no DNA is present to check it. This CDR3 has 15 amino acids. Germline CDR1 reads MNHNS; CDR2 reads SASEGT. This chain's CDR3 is CAGRGLSSYNSPLHF.

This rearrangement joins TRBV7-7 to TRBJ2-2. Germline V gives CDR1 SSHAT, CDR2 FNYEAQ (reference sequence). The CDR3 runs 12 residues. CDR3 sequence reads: CASTSDTGELFF.

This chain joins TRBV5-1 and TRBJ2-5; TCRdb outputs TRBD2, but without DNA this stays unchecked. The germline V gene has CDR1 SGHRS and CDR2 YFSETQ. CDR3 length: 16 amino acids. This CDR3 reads CASTSQPSGGQETQYF.

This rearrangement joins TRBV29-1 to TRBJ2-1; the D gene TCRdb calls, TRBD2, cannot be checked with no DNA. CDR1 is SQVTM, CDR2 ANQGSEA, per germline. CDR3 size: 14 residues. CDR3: CSVGGLALYNEQFF.

This CDR3 is CSARVGLAGGYNEQFF. J is TRBJ2-1 and V is TRBV20-1; TCRdb outputs TRBD2, but without DNA this stays unchecked. Looked up from germline, CDR1 is DFQATT and CDR2 is SNEGSKA (reference sequence). This CDR3 is built from 16 residues.

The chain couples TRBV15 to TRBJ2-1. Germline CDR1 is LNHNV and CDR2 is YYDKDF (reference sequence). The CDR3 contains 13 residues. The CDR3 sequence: CATSRGSPTEQFF.

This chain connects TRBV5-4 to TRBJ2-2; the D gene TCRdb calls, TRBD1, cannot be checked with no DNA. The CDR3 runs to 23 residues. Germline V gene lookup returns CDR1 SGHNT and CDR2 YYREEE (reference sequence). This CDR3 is CASGETLDPPNTPDPLGTGELFF. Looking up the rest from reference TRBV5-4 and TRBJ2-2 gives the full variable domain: ETGVTQSPTHLIKTRGQQVTLRCSSQSGHNTVSWYQQALGQGPQFIFQYYREEENGRGNFPPRFSGLQFPNYSSELNVNALELDDSALYLCASGETLDPPNTPDPLGTGELFFGEGSRLTVL.

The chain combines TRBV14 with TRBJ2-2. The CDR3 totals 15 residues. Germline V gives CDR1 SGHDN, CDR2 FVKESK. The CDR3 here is CASSPKRPITGELFF.

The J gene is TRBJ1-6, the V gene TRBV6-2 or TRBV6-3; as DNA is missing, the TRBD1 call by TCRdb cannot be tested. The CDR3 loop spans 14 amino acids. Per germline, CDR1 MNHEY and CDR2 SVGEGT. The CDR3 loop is CASKSRDRGLPLHF.

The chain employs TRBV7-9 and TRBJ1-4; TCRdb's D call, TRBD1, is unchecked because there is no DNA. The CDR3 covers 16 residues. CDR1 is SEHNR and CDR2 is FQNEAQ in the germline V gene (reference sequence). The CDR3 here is CASSLALRGPGEKLFF. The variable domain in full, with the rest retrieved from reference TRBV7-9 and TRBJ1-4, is DTGVSQNPRHKITKRGQNVTFRCDPISEHNRLYWYRQTLGQGPEFLTYFQNEAQLEKSRLLSDRFSAERPKGSFSTLEIQRTEQGDSAMYLCASSLALRGPGEKLFFGSGTQLSVL.

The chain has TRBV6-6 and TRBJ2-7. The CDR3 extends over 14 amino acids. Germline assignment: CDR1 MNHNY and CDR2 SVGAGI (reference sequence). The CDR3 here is CASSFPQIPYEQYF.

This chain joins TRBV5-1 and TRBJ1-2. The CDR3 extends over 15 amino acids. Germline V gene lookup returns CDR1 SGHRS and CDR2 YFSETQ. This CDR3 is CASSFGYSTNYGYTF.

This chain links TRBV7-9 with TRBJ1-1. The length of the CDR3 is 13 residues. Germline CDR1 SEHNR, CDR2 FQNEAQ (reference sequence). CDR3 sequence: CASSFTPDTEAFF.

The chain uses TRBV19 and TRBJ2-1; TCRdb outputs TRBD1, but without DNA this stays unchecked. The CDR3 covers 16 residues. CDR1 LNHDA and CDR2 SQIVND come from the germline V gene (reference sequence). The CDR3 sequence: CASSPQGSSSYNEQFF.

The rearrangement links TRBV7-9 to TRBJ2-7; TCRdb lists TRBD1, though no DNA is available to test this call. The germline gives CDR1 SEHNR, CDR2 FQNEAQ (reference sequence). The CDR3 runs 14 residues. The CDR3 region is CASSLSRDAYEQYF.

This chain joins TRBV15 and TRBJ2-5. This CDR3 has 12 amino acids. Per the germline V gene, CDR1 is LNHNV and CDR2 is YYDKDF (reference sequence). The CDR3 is CATSGGGETQYF.